Following are 12 T cell receptor beta chains from one sample sequenced in a study of shared clonotypes between healthy human individuals. Some clones are missing from TCRdb's copy, which holds only in-frame ones; the method was immunoSEQ multiplex PCR. This sample yields 950,000 to 1,300,000 clones, of which about three quarters are seen a single time; approximately 1.5% belongs to the top ten. Source material: memory CD4+ T cells sorted from blood. Indicated subset: CD45RA-negative fraction. The receptors originated from a man in his late teens or twenties in good health.

J is TRBJ1-4 and V is TRBV7-6; no clear D gene. Deletions cut 4 bases from V and 7 bases from J, with 13 bases between. The CDR3 is made up of 14 amino acids. From germline, CDR1 is SGHVS and CDR2 FNYEAQ. The chain's CDR3 is CASSSRAGVEKLFF. CDR3 sequence (DNA): TGTGCCAGCAGCTCCCGGGCCGGGGTTGAAAAACTGTTTTTT.

The CDR3 here is CASRATGGAETQYF. The DNA for the CDR3 is TGTGCCAGCAGAGCTACAGGGGGCGCAGAGACCCAGTACTTC. V gene TRBV7-2 combines with J gene TRBJ2-5; 9 nucleotides align to TRBD1. Germline trimming cut 6 bases from V and 4 bases from J; bases unmatched to any gene: 6. This CDR3 spans 14 amino acids. The germline CDR1 and CDR2 sequences are SGHTA and FQGNSA.

To note about this clone: The same CDR3 is also encoded by other DNA sequences in this sample. The chain combines TRBV30 with TRBJ1-1; D is perhaps TRBD1 (5 bases). The CDR3 totals 15 residues. V lost 0 bases and J 0 bases, leaving 11 bases between the germline ends. The germline gives CDR1 GTSNPN, CDR2 SVGIG (reference sequence). The CDR3 sequence: CAWSVGVFMNTEAFF. The CDR3 DNA sequence: TGTGCCTGGAGTGTAGGGGTCTTCATGAACACTGAAGCTTTCTTT.

J is TRBJ1-2 and V is TRBV29-1; the match to TRBD1 covers 8 bases. Losses at the gene ends were 5 bases for V and 8 bases for J; bases not matched to a gene: 10. The CDR3 contains 13 residues. Germline V CDR1 and CDR2: SQVTM, ANQGSEA. The CDR3 DNA sequence: TGCAGCGTTCACCGGACAGGGAGTATCGGCTACACCTTC. This sequence encodes CSVHRTGSIGYTF.

Remarks on this clone: Other DNA sequences in the same sample also yield this CDR3. The genes are TRBV7-9 and TRBJ1-6; no clear D gene. The germline V and J ends were trimmed by 1 base and 6 bases, with 7 bases remaining between them. CDR1 SEHNR and CDR2 FQNEAQ come from the germline V gene (reference sequence). This CDR3 spans 14 amino acids. CDR3 sequence (DNA): TGTGCCAGCAGCTTAGGGAAAAGTAATTCACCCCTCCACTTT. Translating gives CASSLGKSNSPLHF.

The rearrangement joins TRBV18 to TRBJ2-2, with no clear D. Trimming took off 2 bases at V and 1 base at J, with 5 bases between the two ends. CDR3 length: 14 residues. Germline-derived CDR1 and CDR2 are KGHSH and LQKENI. CDR3 residues: CASSPMQNTGELFF. The DNA of the CDR3 is TGTGCCAGCTCACCAATGCAGAACACCGGGGAGCTGTTTTTT.

This clone was observed a few times. The chain is built from TRBV6-1 and TRBJ2-5, with no clear D. The CDR3 is 12 residues long. V was shortened by 0 bases and J by 5 bases, with 4 bases between the two germline ends. Looked up from germline, CDR1 is MNHNS and CDR2 is SASEGT. The CDR3 here is CASSEAMETQYF. The CDR3 DNA follows: TGTGCCAGCAGTGAAGCGATGGAGACCCAGTACTTC.

The V gene is TRBV2, the J gene TRBJ2-2, with 13 bases identical to TRBD2. The CDR3 contains 15 residues. The germline V gene has CDR1 SNHLY and CDR2 FYNNEI. The J segment lost 6 bases and the V segment lost 8 bases, leaving 6 bases of the junction unmatched. CDR3 sequence (DNA): TGTGCCAGCCTCGGGACTAGCGGGATTTCCGGGGAGCTGTTTTTT. It codes for CASLGTSGISGELFF.

The CDR3 sequence: CASSERGGLSYNEQFF. In DNA, the CDR3 is TGTGCCAGCAGTGAGCGGGGGGGGCTCTCCTACAATGAGCAGTTCTTC. This chain uses TRBV6-1 with TRBJ2-1; 9 nucleotides agree with TRBD2. Germline values: CDR1 MNHNS, CDR2 SASEGT. J lost 0 bases, V lost 3 bases, and 3 bases had no gene match. The CDR3 length is 16 residues.

The chain is built from TRBV27 and TRBJ2-1, with D possibly matching TRBD1 (6 bases). CDR1 is MNHEY and CDR2 is SMNVEV in the germline V gene (reference sequence). This CDR3 is built from 19 residues. The germline V and J ends were trimmed by 7 bases and 0 bases, with 25 bases remaining between them. The CDR3 DNA reads TGTGCCAGCACTCCTCGGGCAGGGGTTCGCATGAGCTCCTACAATGAGCAGTTCTTC. Its translation: CASTPRAGVRMSSYNEQFF.

As to this clone: The junction departs from the called germline gene at one end, perhaps through a read error. The chain carries TRBV5-3 and TRBJ2-6; 7 bases fit TRBD1. TRBV5-3 is an ORF for which the function is uncertain. The CDR3 extends over 13 amino acids. The CDR3, as DNA: TGTGCCAGCAGCTTGACAGGGAAAAGCGTCCTGACTTTC. This encodes CASSLTGKSVLTF.

The gene calls are TRBV5-1 and TRBJ1-1; the match to TRBD1 covers 7 bases. Per the germline V gene, CDR1 is SGHRS and CDR2 is YFSETQ. The junction had 7 bases not matched to a gene; V was cut back by 8 bases and J by 0 bases. CDR3 size: 14 residues. CDR3 bases: TGCGCCAGTAAGGGACAGCTTATGAACACTGAAGCTTTCTTT. Translated, it gives CASKGQLMNTEAFF.